Given below is one T cell receptor (beta chain) in context. One base away lies a much larger clone, so this may be a sequencing read error. Germline CDR1 reads SGHNT; CDR2 reads YENEEA. V shed 4 bases and J 6 bases; nucleotides not matched to a gene: 11. The CDR3 totals 15 residues. The data stem from a study of CDR3 diversity in severe acne. TCRdb reprocessed the PCR reads via MiXCR and lists one record per CDR3 protein. The sample holds roughly 100,000 distinct CDR3 sequences, 51% seen once. The receptor comes from a male donor with acne. The source material was blood. The chain links TRBV11-3 to TRBJ2-7, with 8 bases lining up with TRBD2. The CDR3 region is CASSSSSGGGAEQYF. The CDR3 DNA sequence: TGTGCCAGCAGCTCGTCGTCCGGGGGGGGGGCCGAGCAGTACTTC.